This T cell receptor beta chain was captured in a study of shared clonotypes between healthy human individuals. V shed 2 bases and J shed 7 bases, with 12 bases lying between them. The germline V gene encodes CDR1 KGHSH and CDR2 LQKENI. This CDR3 contains 14 residues. Within Nashville, Tennessee resided all donors, each a Caucasian adult. Sequencing was at deep level. The protocol was immunoSEQ multiplex PCR, while the TCRdb copy is restricted to in-frame clones and leaves out a portion. The sample holds about 470,000 clones; roughly 80% are singletons and the top ten take roughly an eighth. This sequence joins TRBV18 and TRBJ1-5, with D possibly TRBD1 on 6 matching bases. The specimen was PBMCs. The clonotype was recovered from a woman aged 40 to 50 in good health. Some clones in this sample may be carry-over from other donors' samples. The CDR3 DNA is TGTGCCAGCTCACCAACGGGGGCCGAACAGCCCCAGCATTTT. Residues: CASSPTGAEQPQHF.